The table lists the clone carrying this T cell receptor beta chain with a count of one. Per the authors' pipeline: Scientists estimated how many nucleated cells there were by amplifying reference gene primers. Clones were sequenced by immunoSEQ multiplex PCR, and TCRdb holds only the in-frame ones, with some missing. V, J and clone size are taken as reported in that table, and D and trimming were inferred from the DNA itself. The top ten clones hold 3.2% of a sample with about 19,000 clones, over 80% of them seen once. The germline gives CDR1 KGHDR, CDR2 SFDVKD. The CDR3 covers 18 residues. V lost 3 bases and J lost 0, with 17 bases in between. The data stem from a study of blood T cell repertoires in COVID-19. Study-level information: T cells, B-cell-depleted T cells, or PBMCs supplied cDNA or gDNA.

The sample comprised peripheral blood. The source of this sequence is a human donor in a cohort sampled during active COVID-19. The chain has TRBV24-1 and TRBJ1-5; D remains unclear. CDR3 sequence reads: CATSDTTTSPYSNQPQHF. CDR3 nucleotides: TGTGCCACCAGTGATACCACCACTAGTCCTTATAGCAATCAGCCCCAGCATTTT.